These T cell receptor beta chains were read from a single sample in a study of Ad26.COV2.S vaccination and SARS-CoV-2 variants. Some clones are missing from TCRdb's copy, which holds only in-frame ones; the method was immunoSEQ multiplex PCR. In the table there are some 480,000 clones, around 88% of which are singletons. Specimen: peripheral blood, collected in a trial of Ad26.COV2.S vaccine versus placebo. The source is a person aged 18-65 years who received the Ad26.COV2.S COVID-19 vaccine or a placebo. Each CDR3 is given with its conserved first and last residue. D genes are given only for firm matches. Only some rows state a clone size, as once, few, many or a class for expanded clones.

.,TRBV14,TRBJ2-5,.,CASSPAGVGKTQYF,TGTGCCAGCAGCCCCGCCGGGGTTGGAAAGACCCAGTACTTC
TRBD1,TRBV29-1,TRBJ1-2,.,CSVPTGAYGYTF,TGCAGCGTTCCAACAGGGGCCTATGGCTACACCTTC
TRBD2,TRBV5-5,TRBJ2-5,.,CASSLAHREEETQYF,TGTGCCAGCAGCTTGGCGCACCGGGAGGAAGAGACCCAGTACTTC
.,TRBV25-1,TRBJ1-4,.,CASSSSSGGRDFEKLFF,TGTGCCAGCAGTTCATCCTCGGGGGGCAGGGACTTTGAAAAACTGTTTTTT
.,TRBV30,TRBJ1-1,.,CAWILQGWAFF,TGTGCCTGGATTCTCCAGGGGTGGGCTTTCTTT
.,TRBV5-4,TRBJ1-4,.,CASSKDTSPTNEKLFF,TGTGCCAGCAGCAAGGACACCAGCCCAACTAATGAAAAACTGTTTTTT
.,TRBV6-6,TRBJ1-2,few,CASSYPPGTSFGYTF,TGTGCCAGCAGTTACCCTCCAGGGACCTCTTTCGGCTACACCTTC
.,TRBV29-1,TRBJ2-5,.,CSVEPDGKYQETQYF,TGCAGCGTGGAGCCGGACGGCAAGTACCAAGAGACCCAGTACTTC
.,TRBV28,TRBJ2-5,.,CASTGWSGGKETQYF,TGTGCCAGCACTGGGTGGAGCGGCGGGAAAGAGACCCAGTACTTC
.,TRBV9,TRBJ1-1,.,CASSVEGQKNTEAFF,TGTGCCAGCAGCGTAGAAGGGCAGAAGAACACTGAAGCTTTCTTT
TRBD1,TRBV28,TRBJ2-7,.,CASRPREGAISYEQYF,TGTGCCAGCAGGCCCAGAGAGGGGGCGATCTCCTACGAGCAGTACTTC
.,TRBV6-2/TRBV6-3,TRBJ1-1,.,CASSLGPLGTEAFF,TGTGCCAGCAGTTTAGGCCCCCTAGGGACTGAAGCTTTCTTT
.,TRBV19,TRBJ1-1,.,CASRLAGGTEAFF,TGTGCCAGTAGGCTTGCGGGAGGGACTGAAGCTTTCTTT
TRBD2,TRBV7-2,TRBJ2-5,.,CASSTRDYPTAETQYF,TGTGCCAGCAGCACTCGGGACTACCCGACCGCAGAGACCCAGTACTTC
.,TRBV11-3,TRBJ1-1,.,CASSLGRAGRETEAFF,TGTGCCAGCAGCTTAGGCCGGGCAGGCCGAGAAACTGAAGCTTTCTTT
.,TRBV6-2/TRBV6-3,TRBJ2-7,.,CASSYSNFYEQYF,TGTGCCAGCAGTTACTCGAACTTCTACGAGCAGTACTTC
.,TRBV28,TRBJ2-1,.,CASSQGGLVAEQFF,TGTGCCAGCAGTCAGGGAGGTTTAGTGGCTGAGCAGTTCTTC
TRBD2,TRBV28,TRBJ2-7,.,CASSLGGGSSYEQYF,TGTGCCAGCAGTTTAGGCGGCGGGAGCTCCTACGAGCAGTACTTC
.,TRBV10-3,TRBJ2-5,.,CAISELGVGETQYF,TGTGCCATCAGTGAGTTGGGAGTAGGGGAGACCCAGTACTTC
.,TRBV5-1,TRBJ1-6,.,CASQPGAAGNSPLHF,TGCGCCAGCCAGCCCGGGGCGGCGGGCAATTCACCCCTCCACTTT
TRBD1,TRBV5-5,TRBJ1-2,.,CASSSNPQGVGGYTF,TGTGCCAGCAGCTCGAACCCACAGGGGGTAGGTGGCTACACCTTC
TRBD2,TRBV27,TRBJ2-3,.,CASSGGRADTQYF,TGTGCCAGCAGTGGGGGGAGGGCAGATACGCAGTATTTT
TRBD1,TRBV19,TRBJ1-1,.,CASSTTGGGGEAFF,TGTGCCAGTAGTACGACAGGGGGCGGAGGTGAAGCTTTCTTT
TRBD2,TRBV2,TRBJ2-7,.,CASRETGLAGDEQYF,TGTGCCAGCAGAGAAACGGGACTAGCGGGAGACGAGCAGTACTTC
.,TRBV4-2,TRBJ2-7,.,CASSQAARPSSYEQYF,TGTGCCAGCAGCCAAGCGGCCCGACCCAGTTCCTACGAGCAGTACTTC